A single sample gave rise to the 14 T cell receptor beta chains below, sequenced in a study of T cell responses to AZD1222 COVID-19 vaccine. Some clones are missing from TCRdb's copy, which holds only in-frame ones; the method was immunoSEQ multiplex PCR. The sample holds about 100,000 clones, around nine tenths seen once. The starting material was peripheral blood, obtained on day 0 of AZD1222 vaccination. All receptors derive from an adult in good health.

The chain recombines TRBV3-1 (or the pseudogene TRBV3-2) with TRBJ2-7; 12 bases match TRBD2. The CDR3 loop spans 18 amino acids. J gave up 2 bases and V 3 bases, and 11 bases lay outside the gene matches. Germline lookup yields CDR1 LGHDT and CDR2 YNNKEL (reference sequence). CDR3 region: CASSHWARASGRAYEQYF. The CDR3 bases are TGTGCCAGCAGCCACTGGGCAAGGGCTAGCGGGAGGGCCTACGAGCAGTACTTC.

J is TRBJ1-6 and V is TRBV11-3, with D tentatively TRBD1 (5 bases). This CDR3 is 16 amino acids long. Germline assignment: CDR1 SGHNT and CDR2 YENEEA. V lost 2 bases, J lost 8 bases, and 16 bases lay in between. The CDR3 DNA is TGTGCCAGCAGCTTACGTGGCGCAGGGACGGATTCACCCCTCCACTTT. Protein sequence: CASSLRGAGTDSPLHF.

V and J are TRBV5-6 and TRBJ2-7; 8 bases agree with TRBD2. This CDR3 is 15 amino acids long. The germline V gene encodes CDR1 SGHDT and CDR2 YYEEEE. The ends lost 4 bases at V and 2 bases at J; junction bases unmatched: 8. CDR3 bases: TGTGCCAGCAGCCGGCCCACGGGGGGGGCCTACGAGCAGTACTTC. Its protein product is CASSRPTGGAYEQYF.

The rearrangement links TRBV11-2 to TRBJ2-1; no reliable D call. Germline V gene sequence: CDR1 SGHAT, CDR2 FQNNGV. The CDR3 extends over 14 amino acids. V shed 5 bases and J shed 8 bases, with 16 bases lying between them. The CDR3 DNA reads as TGTGCCAGCAGCGAGGCAAGGAAAGCGCATGAGCAGTTCTTC. Its translation is CASSEARKAHEQFF.

The V and J genes are TRBV11-3 and TRBJ2-5, with D perhaps given as TRBD1 or TRBD2 (5 bases each). CDR1 and CDR2 (germline): SGHNT, YENEEA. This CDR3 region has 17 residues. V was shortened by 5 bases and J by 3 bases, with 22 bases between the two germline ends. The CDR3 region has the DNA TGTGCCAGCAGCCCACAAACCGGGACGGCGAGGGAAGAGACCCAGTACTTC. It specifies CASSPQTGTAREETQYF.

This chain links TRBV7-2 with TRBJ2-7; 13 bases map to TRBD2. CDR1 SGHTA and CDR2 FQGNSA come from the germline V gene. CDR3 length: 17 residues. Trimming took 5 bases from V and 2 from J; bases not matched to a gene: 9. CDR3 DNA sequence: TGTGCCAGCAGCGAACGGGAAACTAGCGGGAGGGCCTACGAGCAGTACTTC. This gives the protein CASSERETSGRAYEQYF.

This chain links TRBV10-3 with TRBJ2-3; maybe TRBD1 (6 bases). CDR1 is ENHRY, CDR2 SYGVKD, per germline. The V and J ends lost 4 bases and 1 base respectively, with 12 bases between them. The CDR3 loop spans 15 amino acids. The CDR3 spells CAISAQGTGTDTQYF. In nucleotides, the CDR3 is TGTGCCATCAGTGCCCAGGGGACGGGCACAGATACGCAGTATTTT.

The gene calls are TRBV7-7 and TRBJ2-5, with 8 bases that match TRBD1. The CDR3 length is 15 residues. Unmatched junction bases numbered 4, after V lost 0 bases and J lost 4 bases. CDR1 SSHAT and CDR2 FNYEAQ come from the germline V gene (reference sequence). The CDR3, as DNA: TGTGCCAGCAGCTTAGCGACAGGGGTTGGAGAGACCCAGTACTTC. This sequence encodes CASSLATGVGETQYF. The full variable domain, its missing parts supplied by reference TRBV7-7 and TRBJ2-5, is GAGVSQSPRYKVTKRGQDVTLRCDPISSHATLYWYQQALGQGPEFLTYFNYEAQPDKSGLPSDRFSAERPEGSISTLTIQRTEQRDSAMYRCASSLATGVGETQYFGPGTRLLVL.

This chain joins TRBV24-1 and TRBJ1-5; D is perhaps TRBD1 (5 bases). With 7 bases removed from V and 3 bases from J, the gap between germline ends came to 12 bases. Germline-derived CDR1 and CDR2 are KGHDR and SFDVKD. This CDR3 contains 14 residues. As DNA, the CDR3 is TGTGCCACCAGCCCCGAGGGGCACAATCAGCCCCAGCATTTT. Amino acid sequence: CATSPEGHNQPQHF.

The chain uses TRBV2 and TRBJ2-2; D may be TRBD1 (6 bases). Germline V lookup: CDR1 SNHLY, CDR2 FYNNEI. This CDR3 has 16 residues. Trimming took 4 bases from V and 4 from J, leaving 16 bases between them. CDR3 in DNA: TGTGCCAGCAGTGTGGACAGAGGACGGGTCACCGGGGAGCTGTTTTTT. Amino acids: CASSVDRGRVTGELFF.

CDR3 DNA sequence: TGTGCCAGTACCCCGTGGGCCCCTATCACCGGGGAGCTGTTTTTT. It yields the protein CASTPWAPITGELFF. This rearrangement joins TRBV19 to TRBJ2-2, with D hard to call. Germline V CDR1 and CDR2: LNHDA, SQIVND (reference sequence). Trimming removed 7 bases at V and 4 bases at J, with 16 bases between. This CDR3 comprises 15 residues.

This sequence joins TRBV27 and TRBJ1-6, with a weak D call TRBD1 (6 bases). V lost 4 bases to trimming and J lost 0 bases, with 16 bases between them. The CDR3 is 18 residues long. CDR1 is MNHEY and CDR2 is SMNVEV in the germline V gene (reference sequence). In DNA form, the CDR3 reads TGTGCCAGCAGTTCCCTCGAGGGGGGAAGCTCCTATAATTCACCCCTCCACTTT. This translates into CASSSLEGGSSYNSPLHF.

J is TRBJ2-1 and V is TRBV5-6, with no clear D. Trimming shortened V by 0 bases and J by 8 bases, and 6 bases separated the two germline ends. This CDR3 has 12 residues. CDR1 SGHDT and CDR2 YYEEEE come from the germline V gene. CDR3 sequence (DNA): TGTGCCAGCAGCTTGGGCCCTCATGAGCAGTTCTTC. Its protein is CASSLGPHEQFF.

Only one count was recorded for this clone. J is TRBJ1-5 and V is TRBV4-1, with TRBD1 as a possible D gene (5 bases). CDR3 length equals 14 residues. Per germline, CDR1 MGHRA and CDR2 YSYEKL. V was trimmed by 3 bases and J by 4 bases, leaving 10 bases between them. The CDR3 DNA reads as TGCGCCAGCAGCCAGGCAGGGAGGAATCAGCCCCAGCATTTT. Its protein is CASSQAGRNQPQHF.